This T cell receptor (beta chain) was found in a study of control samples from healthy donors and cancer patients (dated by TCRdb to the early 2020s). The CDR3 spans 16 residues, from the cysteine through the phenylalanine. Kept here is only the CDR3 DNA, which spans 48 bases and is read in frame from base 1. The CDR1 and CDR2 encoded by the germline V gene (reference sequence) are MNHEY and SMNVEV. The V end loses 5 bases and the J end loses 2 bases, and a stretch of 18 bases separates them. The library was generated by the immunoSEQ multiplex PCR assay. What TCRdb holds here is the immuneACCESS table cut down to in-frame rearrangements. Part of the clones is not present; checked against another copy, under half of the missing clones reflect an unresolved V gene, and the others are unexplained. The sample table holds some 150,000 clones, of which roughly 94% were seen once. 11% to 15% of the sample goes to the ten largest clones.

Concerning this clone: No antigen is known for it. There are no base qualities to consult, and no much larger clone falls within one base.

The chain is encoded by TRBV27 joined to TRBJ1-2; the D gene is possibly TRBD1, with 5 bases matching. The sequence derives from a man aged 55 to 70 with colorectal cancer. The sequenced sample consisted of PBMCs. The DNA sequence is given as TGTGCCAGCAGTCGGGCGGTAGGGGTCGACAACTATGGCTACACCTTC. It translates as CASSRAVGVDNYGYTF.